The clone carrying this T cell receptor beta chain was seen only a few times. The data originate from a study of beta chain features in type 1 diabetes. Study in general: There were approximately 100,000,000 sorted cells examined across all samples.

In total, each donor contributed a single heparinised blood draw that averaged about 100 mL. The investigators reverse transcribed all of the isolated RNA, so they sequenced expressed TCRB transcripts. This table comes from immunoSEQ multiplex PCR, and its TCRdb copy is limited to in-frame clones, with some not included. Of about 620,000 clones listed, 15% are singletons. Looked up from germline, CDR1 is SGHTA and CDR2 is FQGNSA. The V gene lost 2 bases and the J gene lost 1 base, with 8 bases spanning the gap. The CDR3 sequence is 14 residues long. This TCR was recovered from a man aged 18 to 29 in good health. The genes are TRBV7-2 and TRBJ1-1; D remains ambiguous. The sample taken for sequencing was naive CD4+ T cells from blood. The CDR3 nucleotides are TGTGCCAGCAGCTTACTGAGACAGAACACTGAAGCTTTCTTT. Its translation is CASSLLRQNTEAFF.